The TCR beta chain described here comes from a study of a mutant IDH1 vaccine in newly diagnosed glioma. Turning to the study itself: Averaging roughly 40 years of age, treated patients were about 62% male and approximately 38% female. Visit V12 happened at week 35; visit V13 happened at week 47. Patients previously underwent radiotherapy, temozolomide, or both, and most underwent both.

This table comes from immunoSEQ multiplex PCR, and its TCRdb copy is limited to in-frame clones, with some not included. The sample includes about 47,000 clones, more than 75% seen only once; the top ten take approximately 5.1%. With V trimmed by 2 bases and J by 4 bases, 3 bases remained unmatched. This CDR3 has 14 amino acids. Germline assignment: CDR1 WSHSY and CDR2 SAAADI. Noted time point: week 35, safety follow-up. Topical imiquimod was applied with each vaccine dose, which held 300 ug of mutant IDH1 20-mer peptide. As concerns this clone: The antigen is undetermined.

Study observations and caveats: Whatever changes occurred in top peripheral T cell clonotypes seemed unrelated to pseudoprogression.

This specimen consisted of PBMCs, obtained from a glioma patient whose treatment included an IDH1 peptide vaccine. J is TRBJ2-7 and V is TRBV10-2; TRBD2 aligns across 9 bases. This clonotype was sampled from a middle-aged woman with glioma. The DNA of the CDR3 is TGCGCCAGCAGTGAGGGACTAGCGACTTACGAGCAGTACTTC. Protein product: CASSEGLATYEQYF.